These 20 T cell receptor beta chains were all obtained from the same sample, sequenced in a study of OX40 agonist ivuxolimab in advanced cancers. The data were produced by immunoSEQ multiplex PCR, yet TCRdb's version contains in-frame clones alone and is incomplete. The sample has 55,000 to 75,000 clones, about 90% seen once. The sample was CD4+ or CD8+ T cells sorted from blood, taken in a trial of the OX40 agonist ivuxolimab. Receptors were obtained from an adult with an advanced solid tumor such as melanoma, head and neck, liver or kidney cancer.

The chain employs TRBV2 and TRBJ1-1, with D uncertain. V shed 4 bases and J shed 1 base, with 7 bases lying between them. Germline V gene sequence: CDR1 SNHLY, CDR2 FYNNEI. The CDR3 is made up of 13 amino acids. CDR3 bases: TGTGCCAGCAGTGGGGCGCAGAACACTGAAGCTTTCTTT. Its protein is CASSGAQNTEAFF.

This clone was seen once. This chain's CDR3 is CASSPRHGYEQYF. CDR3 nucleotide sequence: TGTGCCAGCAGCCCCCGACATGGGTACGAGCAGTACTTC. V usage is TRBV2 and J usage is TRBJ2-7; D not resolved. The germline V gene has CDR1 SNHLY and CDR2 FYNNEI. The CDR3 totals 13 residues. The germline V and J ends were trimmed by 6 bases and 4 bases, with 13 bases remaining between them.

V is TRBV7-2 and J is TRBJ2-7; D possibly corresponds to TRBD2 (6 bases). Trimming pared 2 bases from V and 3 bases from J, leaving 17 bases between. The CDR3 runs to 16 residues. Germline lookup yields CDR1 SGHTA and CDR2 FQGNSA. In nucleotides, the CDR3 is TGTGCCAGCAGCTTACACGGAGGAGGACTATACTACGAGCAGTACTTC. It is translated as CASSLHGGGLYYEQYF.

There are a few counts of this clone. This rearrangement joins TRBV30 to TRBJ1-1, with D possibly being TRBD1 (5 bases). CDR1 and CDR2 (germline): GTSNPN, SVGIG (reference sequence). Trimming shortened V by 0 bases and J by 4 bases, and 15 bases separated the two germline ends. CDR3 length: 15 amino acids. The CDR3 loop reads CAWSVSMGRFTEAFF. The CDR3 DNA follows: TGTGCCTGGAGTGTATCTATGGGGCGGTTCACTGAAGCTTTCTTT.

The V gene is TRBV6-1, the J gene TRBJ1-5; D not resolved. This CDR3 spans 16 amino acids. The germline CDR1 and CDR2 sequences are MNHNS and SASEGT. Trimming removed 4 bases at V and 3 bases at J, with 16 bases between. This CDR3 is CASSGWEDGLNQPQHF. DNA of the CDR3: TGTGCCAGCAGTGGATGGGAGGACGGACTCAATCAGCCCCAGCATTTT.

This clone was seen a few times. The chain employs TRBV6-5 and TRBJ2-3, with D unresolved. Trimming took 6 bases from V and 1 from J, leaving 8 bases between them. CDR3 length equals 13 residues. CDR1 MNHEY and CDR2 SVGAGI come from the germline V gene. The DNA of the CDR3 is TGTGCCAGCAGAGGGCCCGGCACAGATACGCAGTATTTT. Translating gives CASRGPGTDTQYF.

The chain employs TRBV7-9 and TRBJ2-2, with D perhaps matching TRBD1 (5 bases). V was pared by 1 base and J by 3 bases, with 21 bases between. Germline CDR1 and CDR2: SEHNR and FQNEAQ (reference sequence). The CDR3 length is 19 residues. This chain's CDR3 is CASSLVLLTGSPYTGELFF. In DNA form, the CDR3 reads TGTGCCAGCAGCTTAGTCCTTTTAACAGGATCCCCATACACCGGGGAGCTGTTTTTT.

The chain couples TRBV21-1 to TRBJ1-1; no DNA check was done on the table's D call, TRBD1. TRBV21-1 is a recognized pseudogene. The CDR3 spans 15 residues. The CDR3 loop is CASSKGGQLFTEAFF. DNA of the CDR3: TGTGCCAGCAGCAAAGGGGGACAGCTTTTCACTGAAGCTTTCTTT.

J is TRBJ1-5 and V is TRBV9; D is perhaps TRBD1 (5 bases). Germline assignment: CDR1 SGDLS and CDR2 YYNGEE. V was trimmed by 5 bases and J by 1 base, leaving 7 bases between them. The CDR3 has 13 residues. The CDR3 sequence is CASRGDSNQPQHF. As DNA, the CDR3 is TGTGCCAGCAGAGGGGACAGCAATCAGCCCCAGCATTTT.

This rearrangement joins TRBV20-1 to TRBJ2-3, with D hard to call. Trimming removed 6 bases at V and 2 bases at J, with 3 bases between. CDR3 size: 10 residues. CDR1 and CDR2 from the germline V gene are DFQATT and SNEGSKA (reference sequence). CDR3 amino acids: CSAYTDTQYF. The CDR3 DNA reads TGCAGTGCCTACACAGATACGCAGTATTTT.

This clone appeared a few times. The chain has TRBV7-9 and TRBJ1-6; weak D call: TRBD1 (6 bases). The CDR3 extends over 16 amino acids. The V gene's germline CDR1 is SEHNR and CDR2 FQNEAQ (reference sequence). Trimming cost V 1 base and J 9 bases, with 16 bases left between them. CDR3 residues: CASSLGMGARGSPLHF. The CDR3 region has the DNA TGTGCCAGCAGCTTAGGTATGGGGGCGCGTGGTTCACCCCTCCACTTT.

This sequence joins TRBV7-2 and TRBJ2-1; D may match TRBD1 or TRBD2 (6 bases each). CDR1 is SGHTA and CDR2 is FQGNSA in the germline V gene. The CDR3 loop spans 13 amino acids. Trimming stripped 5 bases from V and 5 bases from J, with 10 bases between. This CDR3 reads CASSVGGNNEQFF. Here the CDR3 DNA reads TGTGCCAGCAGCGTAGGGGGGAACAATGAGCAGTTCTTC.

Here the CDR3 reads CASSFFVQASNYGYTF. CDR3 bases: TGTGCCAGCAGCTTTTTCGTACAGGCCTCTAACTATGGCTACACCTTC. V usage is TRBV7-2 and J usage is TRBJ1-2; possibly TRBD1 for D (5 bases). Trimming removed 3 bases at V and 0 bases at J, with 14 bases between. The V gene's germline CDR1 is SGHTA and CDR2 FQGNSA. This CDR3 region has 16 residues.

This clone was seen a single time. The rearrangement uses TRBV10-3 and TRBJ2-2; unclear D gene. CDR1 ENHRY and CDR2 SYGVKD come from the germline V gene. There are 14 residues in the CDR3. Trimming shortened V by 0 bases and J by 0 bases, and 2 bases separated the two germline ends. DNA for the CDR3: TGTGCCATCAGTGAGTCCTCGAACACCGGGGAGCTGTTTTTT. Protein product: CAISESSNTGELFF.

This chain joins TRBV5-6 and TRBJ2-7; 12 bases line up with TRBD2. From germline, CDR1 is SGHDT and CDR2 YYEEEE. The CDR3 runs 18 residues. V lost 3 bases and J lost 3; bases outside the gene matches: 13. CDR3 sequence (DNA): TGTGCCAGCAGCTCCCTTGAAGGTCTAGCGGGAGGGAACTACGAGCAGTACTTC. Translation: CASSSLEGLAGGNYEQYF. The full variable domain, completed using reference TRBV5-6 and TRBJ2-7, is DAGVTQSPTHLIKTRGQQVTLRCSPKSGHDTVSWYQQALGQGPQFIFQYYEEEERQRGNFPDRFSGHQFPNYSSELNVNALLLGDSALYLCASSSLEGLAGGNYEQYFGPGTRLTVT.

The chain uses TRBV29-1 and TRBJ2-3; D is possibly TRBD1 (6 bases). Germline V gives CDR1 SQVTM, CDR2 ANQGSEA. The length of the CDR3 is 13 residues. V was shortened by 7 bases and J by 1 base, with 12 bases between the two germline ends. The CDR3 spells CSADEGGTDTQYF. DNA for the CDR3: TGCAGCGCCGACGAGGGGGGCACAGATACGCAGTATTTT.

The J gene is TRBJ2-7, the V gene TRBV27, with D perhaps matching TRBD2 (6 bases). V shed 3 bases and J shed 6 bases, with 15 bases lying between them. Germline V gene sequence: CDR1 MNHEY, CDR2 SMNVEV (reference sequence). The CDR3 runs 14 residues. Written as DNA, the CDR3 is TGTGCCAGCAGTTTGGGACGTCTGGGGGGCGAGCAGTACTTC. Its translation is CASSLGRLGGEQYF.

Within the sample, this clone is medium-sized. This chain joins TRBV7-9 and TRBJ2-2, with D hard to call. In germline, CDR1 is SEHNR, CDR2 FQNEAQ (reference sequence). The V gene lost 4 bases and the J gene lost 1 base, with 10 bases spanning the gap. This CDR3 spans 15 amino acids. CDR3 bases: TGTGCCAGCAGCTCTCCGGTTAGGAACACCGGGGAGCTGTTTTTT. It translates to CASSSPVRNTGELFF.

This clone was picked up one time. The genes are TRBV19 and TRBJ1-2; D may be TRBD1 (5 bases). The V gene lost 0 bases and the J gene lost 1 base, with 12 bases spanning the gap. The length of the CDR3 is 16 residues. Germline lookup yields CDR1 LNHDA and CDR2 SQIVND (reference sequence). CDR3 sequence: CASSIDPGRINYGYTF. CDR3 DNA: TGTGCCAGTAGTATAGATCCGGGACGGATTAACTATGGCTACACCTTC.

This chain joins TRBV6-4 and TRBJ2-1, with D hard to call. This CDR3 is 15 amino acids long. CDR1 is MRHNA, CDR2 SNTAGT, per germline. The V and J ends lost 4 bases and 0 bases respectively, with 10 bases between them. DNA of the CDR3: TGTGCCAGCAGTGTCGACGGAAGCTCCTACAATGAGCAGTTCTTC. It specifies CASSVDGSSYNEQFF.